The 22 T cell receptor beta chains in this list originate from one sample, sequenced in a study of T cell responses to AZD1222 COVID-19 vaccine. The repertoire was sequenced with immunoSEQ multiplex PCR; TCRdb's copy has only in-frame clones and lacks some. This sample contains about 140,000 clones. Sequencing was done on a sample of peripheral blood. These receptors all stem from an adult in good health.

The chain is built from TRBV4-2 and TRBJ2-7; the match to TRBD1 covers 8 bases. Germline trimming cut 1 base from V and 2 bases from J; bases unmatched to any gene: 7. The germline V gene encodes CDR1 LGHNA and CDR2 YNFKEQ. CDR3 size: 16 residues. The CDR3 sequence is CASSQADRVVAYEQYF. The CDR3 DNA follows: TGTGCCAGCAGCCAAGCGGACAGGGTGGTTGCCTACGAGCAGTACTTC.

The chain couples TRBV5-1 to TRBJ1-1; no definite D call. The CDR3 consists of 13 residues. Trimming shortened V by 5 bases and J by 1 base, and 9 bases separated the two germline ends. Germline V gene lookup returns CDR1 SGHRS and CDR2 YFSETQ. CDR3 sequence (DNA): TGCGCCAGCAGGGGGTGGGAGAACACTGAAGCTTTCTTT. It codes for CASRGWENTEAFF.

The chain recombines TRBV6-6 with TRBJ1-1; perhaps TRBD1 as D (6 bases). Germline assignment: CDR1 MNHNY and CDR2 SVGAGI (reference sequence). Trimming removed 6 bases at V and 6 bases at J, with 11 bases between. The CDR3 length is 12 residues. The CDR3 loop reads CASSTQGPEAFF. The CDR3 DNA reads as TGTGCCAGCAGCACACAGGGTCCTGAAGCTTTCTTT.

The chain has TRBV19 and TRBJ1-1; TRBD1 matches at 11 bases. This CDR3 contains 16 residues. The J segment lost 1 base and the V segment lost 8 bases, leaving 9 bases of the junction unmatched. CDR1 and CDR2 from the germline V gene are LNHDA and SQIVND (reference sequence). CDR3 in amino acids: CASRSGTGGSNTEAFF. DNA of the CDR3: TGTGCCAGTCGCTCGGGGACAGGGGGTTCGAACACTGAAGCTTTCTTT.

The chain joins TRBV14 to TRBJ2-6; 11 bases agree with TRBD1. Germline V gives CDR1 SGHDN, CDR2 FVKESK. V was clipped by 4 bases and J by 4 bases; unmatched bases: 6. This CDR3 is built from 17 residues. CDR3 coding DNA: TGTGCCAGCAGCCGGACAGGGGGCGCGTGGGGGGCCAACGTCCTGACTTTC. This translates into CASSRTGGAWGANVLTF.

The V and J genes are TRBV7-9 and TRBJ2-3; D is uncertain. The germline gives CDR1 SEHNR, CDR2 FQNEAQ (reference sequence). Trimming took 5 bases from V and 2 from J, leaving 5 bases between them. CDR3 size: 12 residues. The CDR3: CASSPNTDTQYF. In nucleotides, the CDR3 is TGTGCCAGCAGCCCAAACACAGATACGCAGTATTTT.

The gene calls are TRBV6-5 and TRBJ1-1; D is unclear. This CDR3 comprises 13 residues. Germline V gene sequence: CDR1 MNHEY, CDR2 SVGAGI. V lost 2 bases and J lost 4, with 8 bases in between. The CDR3 reads CASSYDGGTEAFF. As DNA, the CDR3 is TGTGCCAGCAGTTACGATGGTGGCACTGAAGCTTTCTTT.

This sequence joins TRBV9 and TRBJ2-5, with D maybe TRBD2 (7 bases). In germline, CDR1 is SGDLS, CDR2 YYNGEE. The CDR3 consists of 15 residues. V was cut by 5 bases and J by 4 bases, with 18 bases left in between. CDR3 amino acids: CASSGNDGGRETQYF. Written as DNA, the CDR3 is TGTGCCAGCAGTGGGAACGACGGGGGGCGAGAGACCCAGTACTTC. Variable domain in full (rest from reference TRBV9 and TRBJ2-5): DSGVTQTPKHLITATGQRVTLRCSPRSGDLSVYWYQQSLDQGLQFLIQYYNGEERAKGNILERFSAQQFPDLHSELNLSSLELGDSALYFCASSGNDGGRETQYFGPGTRLLVL.

The V and J genes are TRBV2 and TRBJ1-2; 7 bases match TRBD1. The germline V gene has CDR1 SNHLY and CDR2 FYNNEI. Trimming at V came to 0 bases and at J to 7 bases, leaving 17 bases not matched to a gene. CDR3 length: 18 amino acids. The CDR3 DNA reads as TGTGCCAGCAGTGAAGCGCTTGAGTTGCGGGACAGACACTCTGGCTACACCTTC. As protein: CASSEALELRDRHSGYTF.

The V gene is TRBV28, the J gene TRBJ1-2; 10 positions agree with TRBD1. The CDR3 has 15 residues. Per germline, CDR1 MDHEN and CDR2 SYDVKM. Losses at the gene ends were 2 bases for V and 7 bases for J; bases not matched to a gene: 7. The CDR3 DNA is TGTGCCAGCAGTTTACGACAGGGGGCGCGGCGTGGCTACACCTTC. Translated, it gives CASSLRQGARRGYTF.

The chain carries TRBV6-5 and TRBJ1-2; D ambiguous. V lost 3 bases to trimming and J lost 0 bases, with 8 bases between them. The germline V gene has CDR1 MNHEY and CDR2 SVGAGI. The length of the CDR3 is 14 residues. The CDR3 sequence is CASSYQISNYGYTF. The CDR3 nucleotides are TGTGCCAGCAGTTATCAGATTTCTAACTATGGCTACACCTTC.

This chain joins TRBV27 and TRBJ1-6; TRBD1 matches 10 bases. J gave up 2 bases and V 8 bases, and 0 bases lay outside the gene matches. Germline CDR1 reads MNHEY; CDR2 reads SMNVEV (reference sequence). CDR3 length: 14 amino acids. The CDR3 spells CASGTGAYNSPLHF. The CDR3 DNA reads TGTGCCAGCGGGACAGGGGCCTATAATTCACCCCTCCACTTT.

As regards this clone: One end of the junction does not line up with germline, which may come from a read error. V usage is TRBV18 and J usage is TRBJ2-7, with a possible D match to TRBD1 (5 bases). CDR3 size: 11 residues. Germline V gene data show CDR1 as KGHSH and CDR2 as LQKENI. The CDR3 coding sequence is TGTGCCAGCTCACCAGGGGCAGGGCCACACTTC. It specifies CASSPGAGPHF.

This sequence joins TRBV18 and TRBJ2-7, with D perhaps matching TRBD2 (7 bases). Germline V lookup: CDR1 KGHSH, CDR2 LQKENI. The V gene lost 3 bases and the J gene lost 7 bases, with 16 bases spanning the gap. The CDR3 runs to 14 residues. In DNA, the CDR3 is TGTGCCAGCTCACCGGGAGGGGGTGAGAGGGAGCAGTACTTC. It yields the protein CASSPGGGEREQYF.

The CDR3 DNA reads as TGTGCCAGCAGCCCTTCCGGGACTAGCGGCACAGATACGCAGTATTTT. It yields the protein CASSPSGTSGTDTQYF. The chain combines TRBV9 with TRBJ2-3; 10 nucleotides agree with TRBD2. This CDR3 is built from 16 residues. J was trimmed by 1 base and V by 4 bases; bases with no gene match: 6. Per the germline V gene, CDR1 is SGDLS and CDR2 is YYNGEE. The full variable domain, with the rest looked up from reference TRBV9 and TRBJ2-3, is DSGVTQTPKHLITATGQRVTLRCSPRSGDLSVYWYQQSLDQGLQFLIQYYNGEERAKGNILERFSAQQFPDLHSELNLSSLELGDSALYFCASSPSGTSGTDTQYFGPGTRLTVL.

The chain recombines TRBV4-2 with TRBJ2-7; 11 nucleotides align to TRBD2. The CDR3 is 16 residues long. After removal of 0 bases from V and 2 bases from J, the junction contained 3 bases not matched to a gene. CDR1 is LGHNA, CDR2 YNFKEQ, per germline. The CDR3 DNA sequence: TGTGCCAGCAGCCAAGATGGGACTAGCGGACCCTACGAGCAGTACTTC. Protein: CASSQDGTSGPYEQYF.

V is TRBV5-1 and J is TRBJ1-4; 10 bases fit TRBD1. The CDR3 is 15 amino acids. Losses at the gene ends were 4 bases for V and 6 bases for J; bases not matched to a gene: 6. CDR1 and CDR2 from the germline V gene are SGHRS and YFSETQ. The CDR3 bases are TGCGCCAGCAGCATGGAGGGACAGGGGTATGAAAAACTGTTTTTT. It yields the protein CASSMEGQGYEKLFF.

The V gene is TRBV12-3 or TRBV12-4, the J gene TRBJ1-2, with 9 bases fitting TRBD1. The V gene end was trimmed by 4 bases and the J gene end by 8 bases; junction bases not matched to a gene: 5. The CDR3 extends over 13 amino acids. The CDR3 spells CASSWRDREGYTF. CDR3 coding DNA: TGTGCCAGCAGTTGGCGGGACAGGGAGGGCTACACCTTC.

The chain carries TRBV6-5 and TRBJ2-5; D not resolved. There are 13 residues in the CDR3. Germline CDR1 and CDR2: MNHEY and SVGAGI. V was trimmed by 5 bases and J by 0 bases, leaving 7 bases between them. The CDR3 loop reads CASSKKYQETQYF. CDR3 nucleotides: TGTGCCAGCAGTAAAAAGTACCAAGAGACCCAGTACTTC.

V is TRBV13 and J is TRBJ2-1, with 9 bases matching TRBD1. Unmatched junction bases numbered 11, after V lost 1 base and J lost 7 bases. This CDR3 contains 17 residues. From germline, CDR1 is PRHDT and CDR2 FYEKMQ (reference sequence). The CDR3 spells CASSLEPTGGEWNEQFF. Written as DNA, the CDR3 is TGTGCCAGCAGCTTAGAGCCTACAGGGGGCGAGTGGAATGAGCAGTTCTTC.

With respect to this clone: This sample includes further DNA sequences coding for the same CDR3. The CDR3 nucleotides read TGTGCCAGCAGTTTTAGGGGGAACACTGAAGCTTTCTTT. Translating gives CASSFRGNTEAFF. The genes are TRBV27 and TRBJ1-1; a possible D gene is TRBD1 (5 bases). Trimming shortened V by 3 bases and J by 1 base, and 6 bases separated the two germline ends. Germline V lookup: CDR1 MNHEY, CDR2 SMNVEV (reference sequence). This CDR3 is built from 13 residues.

V is TRBV30 and J is TRBJ2-1, with 7 bases matching TRBD2. Trimming cost V 4 bases and J 8 bases; bases outside gene matches: 8. Germline-derived CDR1 and CDR2 are GTSNPN and SVGIG (reference sequence). The CDR3 spans 13 residues. The CDR3, as DNA: TGTGCCTGGAACCGCAGGGAGGGCGATGAGCAGTTCTTC. Its protein product is CAWNRREGDEQFF.